The subject of this entry is one TCR beta chain. Trimming removed 5 bases at V and 5 bases at J, with 24 bases between. CDR1 and CDR2 from the germline V gene are MNHEY and SMNVEV (reference sequence). This CDR3 region has 17 residues. These data belong to a study of shared clonotypes between healthy human individuals. The assay was immunoSEQ multiplex PCR, and TCRdb's table has in-frame clones only and misses some. The table shows about 2.4 million clones, with approximately 94% occurring only once. The V gene is TRBV27, the J gene TRBJ1-2; D unresolved. Sequencing was carried out using naive CD4+ T cells sorted from blood. Subset: CD45RA+ positively selected. This receptor was taken from a man aged 18 to 30 in good health. In nucleotides, the CDR3 is TGTGCCAGCAGTCCATCCCCCTCGGGAAAAGTGTGGTATGGCTACACCTTC. It specifies CASSPSPSGKVWYGYTF.